This T cell receptor (beta chain) stems from a study of cytomegalovirus exposure and HLA in healthy donors. Clones were sequenced by immunoSEQ multiplex PCR, and TCRdb holds only the in-frame ones, with some missing. The sample has some 150,000 clones; 70% to 90% are singletons. This CDR3 is built from 14 residues. CDR1 is SQVTM, CDR2 ANQGSEA, per germline. V was trimmed by 6 bases and J by 5 bases, leaving 19 bases between them. The chain joins TRBV29-1 to TRBJ1-2, with D possibly being TRBD1 (6 bases). The source of this sequence is a man younger than 30 in good health and CMV-seronegative. The sample consisted of PBMCs. CDR3 residues: CSVLLPPGAYGYTF. The CDR3 DNA follows: TGCAGCGTCCTACTCCCGCCAGGGGCATATGGCTACACCTTC.